This T cell receptor (beta chain) was sequenced in a study of shared clonotypes between healthy human individuals. Study-wide points: Larger richness was generally estimated for naive than memory subsets.

V lost 11 bases to trimming and J lost 11 bases, with 15 bases between them. In germline, CDR1 is MNHEY, CDR2 SVGAGI. This CDR3 is 11 amino acids long. Per the original methods: Sequence data from immunoSEQ were junction-only and lacked quality scores; consequently, filtering differed. The repertoire was sequenced with immunoSEQ multiplex PCR; TCRdb's copy has only in-frame clones and lacks some. That table is the source of V, J and clone size, and D and trimming were worked out from the DNA. The repertoire holds 550,000 to 750,000 clones, with roughly 96% as singletons. Selected positively for CCR7 and CD45RO-negative, naive CD8 cells excluded terminally differentiated effector memory CD45RA+ cells. This clone turned up a few times. The target antigen is unknown.

V usage is TRBV6-5 and J usage is TRBJ1-4; perhaps TRBD1 as D (5 bases). Sequencing was carried out using naive CD8+ T cells sorted from blood. This TCR came from a woman aged 30 to 39 in good health. This CDR3 reads CAAGPLGKLFF. For the CDR3, the DNA is TGTGCCGCGGGACCTCTAGGGAAACTGTTTTTT.